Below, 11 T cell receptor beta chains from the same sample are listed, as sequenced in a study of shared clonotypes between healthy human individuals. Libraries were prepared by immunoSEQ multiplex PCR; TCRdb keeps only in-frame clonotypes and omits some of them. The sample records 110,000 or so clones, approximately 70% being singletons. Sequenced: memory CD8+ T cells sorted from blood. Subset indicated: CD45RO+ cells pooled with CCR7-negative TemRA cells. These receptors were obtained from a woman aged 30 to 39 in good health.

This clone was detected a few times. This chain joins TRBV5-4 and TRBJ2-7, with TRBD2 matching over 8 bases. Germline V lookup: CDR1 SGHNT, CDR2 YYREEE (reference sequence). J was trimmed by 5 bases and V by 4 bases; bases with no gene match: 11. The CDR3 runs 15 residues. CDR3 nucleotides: TGTGCCAGCAGCCTTAGCGGGACTCCGCCGAACGAGCAGTACTTC. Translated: CASSLSGTPPNEQYF.

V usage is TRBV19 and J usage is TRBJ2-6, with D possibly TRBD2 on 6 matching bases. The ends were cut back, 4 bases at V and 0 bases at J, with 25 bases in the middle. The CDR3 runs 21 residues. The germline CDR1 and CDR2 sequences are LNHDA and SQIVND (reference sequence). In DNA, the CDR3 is TGTGCCAGTAGTAACCTAAGAGGCACAGCGGGCGTAACCTCTGGGGCCAACGTCCTGACTTTC. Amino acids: CASSNLRGTAGVTSGANVLTF.

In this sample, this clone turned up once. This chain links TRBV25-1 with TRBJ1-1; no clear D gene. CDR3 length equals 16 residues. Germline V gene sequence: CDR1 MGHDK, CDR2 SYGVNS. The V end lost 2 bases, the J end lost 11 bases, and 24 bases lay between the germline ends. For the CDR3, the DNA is TGTGCCAGCAGTGAACTTGTTATTGGACGGTGGGGAAGGGCTTTCTTT. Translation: CASSELVIGRWGRAFF.

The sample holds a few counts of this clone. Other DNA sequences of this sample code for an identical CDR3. This chain's CDR3 is CASSVSWGTEAFF. CDR3 bases: TGTGCCAGCAGCGTCTCCTGGGGGACTGAAGCTTTCTTT. J is TRBJ1-1 and V is TRBV9, with D possibly TRBD1 on 5 matching bases. The CDR3 sequence is 13 residues long. Deletions cut 2 bases from V and 5 bases from J, with 10 bases between. Germline-derived CDR1 and CDR2 are SGDLS and YYNGEE.

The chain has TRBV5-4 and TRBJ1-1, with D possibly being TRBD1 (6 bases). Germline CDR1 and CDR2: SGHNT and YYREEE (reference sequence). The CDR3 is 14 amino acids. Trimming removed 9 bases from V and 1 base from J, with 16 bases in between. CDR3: CATVGGLGNTEAFF. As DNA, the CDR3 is TGTGCCACGGTCGGGGGGCTCGGGAACACTGAAGCTTTCTTT.

Here the CDR3 DNA reads TGTGCCAGCAGCCAAGAAGCGGGAGAGGTTGGGGAGCTGTTTTTT. This translates into CASSQEAGEVGELFF. This sequence joins TRBV7-9 and TRBJ2-2, with 8 bases aligning to TRBD2. V shed 5 bases and J 8 bases; nucleotides not matched to a gene: 10. This CDR3 spans 15 amino acids. CDR1 is SEHNR, CDR2 FQNEAQ, per germline (reference sequence).

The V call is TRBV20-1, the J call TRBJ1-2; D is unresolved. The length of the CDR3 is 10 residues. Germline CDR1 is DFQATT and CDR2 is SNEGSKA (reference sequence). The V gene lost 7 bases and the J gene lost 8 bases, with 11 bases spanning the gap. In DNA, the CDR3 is TGCAGTGGGGCACCGGTGGGCTACACCTTC. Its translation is CSGAPVGYTF.

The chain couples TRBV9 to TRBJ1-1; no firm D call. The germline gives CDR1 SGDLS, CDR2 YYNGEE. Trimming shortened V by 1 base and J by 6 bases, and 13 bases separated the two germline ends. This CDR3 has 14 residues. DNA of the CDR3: TGTGCCAGCAGCGTATTTGGTGACCGCCCTGAAGCTTTCTTT. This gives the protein CASSVFGDRPEAFF.

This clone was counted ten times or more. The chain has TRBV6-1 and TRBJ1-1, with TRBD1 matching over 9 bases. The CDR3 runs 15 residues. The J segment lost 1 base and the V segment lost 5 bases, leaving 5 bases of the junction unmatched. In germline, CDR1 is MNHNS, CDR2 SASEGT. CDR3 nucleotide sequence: TGTGCCAGCAGTACTGGGACAGGGAAGAACACTGAAGCTTTCTTT. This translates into CASSTGTGKNTEAFF.

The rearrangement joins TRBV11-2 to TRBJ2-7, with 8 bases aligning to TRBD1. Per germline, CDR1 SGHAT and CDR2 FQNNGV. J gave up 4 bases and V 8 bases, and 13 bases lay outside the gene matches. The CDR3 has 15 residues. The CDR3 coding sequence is TGTGCCAGCCATCCCGGGACAGGCGGCAGGTACGAGCAGTACTTC. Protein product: CASHPGTGGRYEQYF.

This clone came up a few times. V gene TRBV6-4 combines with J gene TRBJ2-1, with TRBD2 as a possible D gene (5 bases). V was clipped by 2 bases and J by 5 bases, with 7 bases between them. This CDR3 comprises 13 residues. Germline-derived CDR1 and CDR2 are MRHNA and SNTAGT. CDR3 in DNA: TGTGCCAGCAGTGACGGACTCCACAATGAGCAGTTCTTC. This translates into CASSDGLHNEQFF.